Shown below are 23 T cell receptor beta chains from a single sample sequenced in a study of persistence of HIV-infected CD4 T cells. These TCRs' antigens remain unknown. This was the immunoSEQ version 4 assay in survey mode. The table came from immunoSEQ multiplex PCR; TCRdb's copy has only in-frame clones and leaves some out. This table holds more than 30,000 clones, over 80% found once. Lysates of CMV-infected fibroblasts at approximately 9.6 ug/mL stimulated these cells. CD40L/CD69 double-negative CD45RO-high memory CD4+ T cells were collected. This material consisted of CD4+ T cells sorted from PBMCs after roughly 17-hour stimulation, taken from a patient who received antiretroviral therapy. These receptor sequences come from an adult woman with HIV who was CMV-seropositive.

The chain employs TRBV3-1 (or the pseudogene TRBV3-2) and TRBJ1-6; TRBD1 might be the D (5 bases). Germline CDR1 and CDR2: LGHDT and YNNKEL (reference sequence). CDR3 size: 17 residues. Trimming pared 1 base from V and 2 bases from J, leaving 12 bases between. CDR3 protein: CASSQVQGNPYNSPLHF. The DNA for the CDR3 is TGTGCCAGCAGCCAAGTTCAGGGAAATCCCTATAATTCACCCCTCCACTTT.

The V gene is TRBV2, the J gene TRBJ1-3, with a tentative D call TRBD1 (6 bases). Germline CDR1 and CDR2: SNHLY and FYNNEI. V was cut by 6 bases and J by 0 bases, with 15 bases left in between. CDR3 size: 16 residues. DNA of the CDR3: TGTGCCAGCAGCAACAGGGTTGGGACCTCTGGAAACACCATATATTTT. It encodes CASSNRVGTSGNTIYF.

The J gene is TRBJ2-3, the V gene TRBV7-2; 9 bases align to TRBD1. This CDR3 is built from 15 residues. Germline V gene sequence: CDR1 SGHTA, CDR2 FQGNSA. J lost 2 bases, V lost 3 bases, and 3 bases had no gene match. The CDR3 loop is CASSLGTGHTDTQYF. The CDR3, as DNA: TGTGCCAGCAGCTTGGGGACAGGGCACACAGATACGCAGTATTTT.

CDR3 region: CASSQDGISPLHF. Written as DNA, the CDR3 is TGCGCCAGCAGCCAAGATGGCATTTCACCCCTCCACTTT. This sequence joins TRBV4-3 and TRBJ1-6; D gene unclear. The V and J ends lost 0 bases and 9 bases respectively, with 6 bases between them. CDR1 and CDR2 from the germline V gene are LGHNA and YSLEER. CDR3 length equals 13 residues.

The V call is TRBV7-3, the J call TRBJ2-2; D is unresolved. The CDR3 is 13 amino acids. The germline V gene has CDR1 SGHTA and CDR2 FQGTGA. Between the trimmed V and J ends, which lost 1 base and 6 bases, there was a span of 6 bases. Written as DNA, the CDR3 is TGTGCCAGCAGCTTAAGGACGTCCGGGGAGCTGTTTTTT. Protein sequence: CASSLRTSGELFF. Full variable domain (missing parts from reference TRBV7-3 and TRBJ2-2): GAGVSQTPSNKVTEKGKYVELRCDPISGHTALYWYRQSLGQGPEFLIYFQGTGAADDSGLPNDRFFAVRPEGSVSTLKIQRTERGDSAVYLCASSLRTSGELFFGEGSRLTVL.

This rearrangement joins TRBV19 to TRBJ1-5; no reliable D call. Trimming left V 0 bases short and J 7 bases short, with 13 bases between. From germline, CDR1 is LNHDA and CDR2 SQIVND (reference sequence). This CDR3 is built from 15 residues. Here the CDR3 reads CASSIDGLLNQPQHF. The CDR3, as DNA: TGTGCCAGTAGTATAGACGGGCTTTTAAACCAGCCCCAGCATTTT.

The chain recombines TRBV6-2 or TRBV6-3 with TRBJ2-7, with D tentatively TRBD1 or TRBD2 (5 bases each). There are 16 residues in the CDR3. CDR1 is MNHEY, CDR2 SVGEGT, per germline. The V end lost 0 bases, the J end lost 4 bases, and 16 bases lay between the germline ends. This CDR3 is CASSYSWGNGRYEQYF. CDR3 nucleotide sequence: TGTGCCAGCAGTTACTCGTGGGGGAATGGTCGGTACGAGCAGTACTTC.

The rearrangement joins TRBV19 to TRBJ2-5; no clear D gene. This CDR3 region has 14 residues. V was clipped by 2 bases and J by 5 bases, with 12 bases between them. Germline V gives CDR1 LNHDA, CDR2 SQIVND (reference sequence). The CDR3 sequence is CASSINKGRETQYF. The CDR3 nucleotides read TGTGCCAGTAGTATAAATAAGGGTAGGGAGACCCAGTACTTC.

The chain combines TRBV25-1 with TRBJ2-3, with 8 bases matching TRBD2. With 6 bases clipped from V and 2 bases from J, the junction kept 7 bases outside the gene matches. CDR1 and CDR2 from the germline V gene are MGHDK and SYGVNS. CDR3 length equals 15 residues. CDR3 sequence: CASSPRGGSTDTQYF. Written as DNA, the CDR3 is TGTGCCAGCAGCCCACGGGGGGGGTCCACAGATACGCAGTATTTT.

This chain uses TRBV6-4 with TRBJ1-5; D gene uncertain. The CDR3 is 14 amino acids. Germline lookup yields CDR1 MRHNA and CDR2 SNTAGT. The V and J ends lost 0 bases and 0 bases respectively, with 3 bases between them. Written as DNA, the CDR3 is TGTGCCAGCAGTGACTCCGATAGCAATCAGCCCCAGCATTTT. Its protein product is CASSDSDSNQPQHF.

The count of this clone is one. The chain employs TRBV7-9 and TRBJ1-3, with D possibly TRBD1 on 6 matching bases. The length of the CDR3 is 14 residues. Germline CDR1 and CDR2: SEHNR and FQNEAQ (reference sequence). The V gene lost 5 bases and the J gene lost 5 bases, with 13 bases spanning the gap. The CDR3 protein is CASSDLGGRNTIYF. The CDR3 nucleotides read TGTGCCAGCAGCGATCTCGGGGGCCGAAACACCATATATTTT.

V gene TRBV19 combines with J gene TRBJ1-1; D ambiguous. The CDR3 totals 13 residues. Trimming removed 6 bases at V and 1 base at J, with 9 bases between. Germline V gene sequence: CDR1 LNHDA, CDR2 SQIVND (reference sequence). The CDR3 is CASRSGRNTEAFF. CDR3 DNA: TGTGCCAGTAGGTCGGGAAGGAACACTGAAGCTTTCTTT. The whole variable domain, remainder taken from reference TRBV19 and TRBJ1-1, is DGGITQSPKYLFRKEGQNVTLSCEQNLNHDAMYWYRQDPGQGLRLIYYSQIVNDFQKGDIAEGYSVSREKKESFPLTVTSAQKNPTAFYLCASRSGRNTEAFFGQGTRLTVV.

The rearrangement joins TRBV5-6 to TRBJ2-3; possible D gene TRBD2, 6 bases. Looked up from germline, CDR1 is SGHDT and CDR2 is YYEEEE. Between the trimmed V and J ends, which lost 2 bases and 1 base, there was a span of 14 bases. The CDR3 loop spans 16 amino acids. CDR3 in amino acids: CASSFHSGWGTDTQYF. The CDR3, as DNA: TGTGCCAGCAGCTTTCACAGCGGGTGGGGCACAGATACGCAGTATTTT.

This clone was seen a few times. The J gene is TRBJ1-4, the V gene TRBV9; 9 positions match TRBD1. The germline V gene has CDR1 SGDLS and CDR2 YYNGEE. The CDR3 sequence is 15 residues long. Trimming cost V 3 bases and J 8 bases; bases outside gene matches: 8. The CDR3 loop is CASSGSGTGSEKLFF. The CDR3 DNA reads TGTGCCAGCAGCGGGTCCGGGACAGGGTCGGAAAAACTGTTTTTT.

This clone was found a few times. The chain employs TRBV7-2 and TRBJ2-5; 8 bases align to TRBD2. Germline V lookup: CDR1 SGHTA, CDR2 FQGNSA. The CDR3 contains 14 residues. Unmatched junction bases numbered 1, after V lost 2 bases and J lost 2 bases. The CDR3 sequence: CASSLSGGQETQYF. CDR3 DNA: TGTGCCAGCAGCTTAAGCGGGGGTCAAGAGACCCAGTACTTC. The entire variable domain, with the rest obtained from reference TRBV7-2 and TRBJ2-5, is as follows: GAGVSQSPSNKVTEKGKDVELRCDPISGHTALYWYRQSLGQGLEFLIYFQGNSAPDKSGLPSDRFSAERTGGSVSTLTIQRTQQEDSAVYLCASSLSGGQETQYFGPGTRLLVL.

There are a few counts of this clone. The CDR3 reads CASSVRQGGNSPLHF. As DNA, the CDR3 is TGCGCCAGCAGCGTTCGACAGGGTGGTAATTCACCCCTCCACTTT. The rearrangement joins TRBV5-1 to TRBJ1-6; 7 bases map to TRBD1. Trimming took 4 bases from V and 6 from J; bases not matched to a gene: 7. The CDR3 totals 15 residues. The germline V gene encodes CDR1 SGHRS and CDR2 YFSETQ.

CDR3 region: CASSYQRNTEAFF. CDR3 DNA: TGTGCCAGCAGTTACCAGAGGAACACTGAAGCTTTCTTT. J is TRBJ1-1 and V is TRBV6-4; unclear D gene. CDR1 and CDR2 from the germline V gene are MRHNA and SNTAGT. V was clipped by 5 bases and J by 1 base, with 8 bases between them. There are 13 residues in the CDR3.

The chain has TRBV3-1 (or the pseudogene TRBV3-2) and TRBJ1-2, with 8 bases fitting TRBD1. With 0 bases clipped from V and 8 bases from J, the junction kept 8 bases outside the gene matches. There are 15 residues in the CDR3. Germline loops: CDR1 LGHDT, CDR2 YNNKEL (reference sequence). CDR3 residues: CASSQDRARGHGYTF. The CDR3 DNA reads as TGTGCCAGCAGCCAAGATCGGGCCAGGGGGCACGGCTACACCTTC.

The chain is built from TRBV28 and TRBJ1-1; no clear D gene. Germline V CDR1 and CDR2: MDHEN, SYDVKM. This CDR3 contains 13 residues. V was cut by 10 bases and J by 7 bases, with 19 bases left in between. This CDR3 is CATLGSVAVEAFF. CDR3 sequence (DNA): TGTGCCACCCTAGGTAGTGTGGCAGTTGAAGCTTTCTTT.

This chain uses TRBV5-1 with TRBJ2-1; TRBD1 agrees at 7 bases. CDR3 length: 15 amino acids. The germline gives CDR1 SGHRS, CDR2 YFSETQ. V shed 3 bases, J shed 12 bases, and the junction held 15 bases outside the gene matches. In DNA form, the CDR3 reads TGCGCCAGCAGCTCTACAGGGGCCGGAATCGGGTGGCAGTTCTTC. This codes for CASSSTGAGIGWQFF.

This sequence joins TRBV6-5 and TRBJ1-3; possible D gene TRBD1, 6 bases. This CDR3 contains 14 residues. Germline V gene data show CDR1 as MNHEY and CDR2 as SVGAGI. The ends were cut back, 3 bases at V and 3 bases at J, with 9 bases in the middle. The CDR3 loop reads CASSYVTGGNTIYF. The CDR3, as DNA: TGTGCCAGCAGTTATGTGACAGGTGGAAACACCATATATTTT.

V usage is TRBV7-8 and J usage is TRBJ2-4; no clear D gene. The V gene lost 1 base and the J gene lost 1 base, with 11 bases spanning the gap. CDR3 length: 16 amino acids. CDR1 is SGHVS, CDR2 FQNEAQ, per germline. CDR3 in amino acids: CASSLGSGSAKNIQYF. Written as DNA, the CDR3 is TGTGCCAGCAGCTTAGGGTCCGGATCGGCCAAAAACATTCAGTACTTC.

This clone has more than one count but fewer than ten. The CDR3 here is CASSQGTSGGVAKNIQYF. The CDR3 nucleotides read TGTGCCAGCAGCCAAGGGACTAGCGGGGGGGTAGCCAAAAACATTCAGTACTTC. V and J are TRBV4-2 and TRBJ2-4; 15 positions agree with TRBD2. Germline CDR1 LGHNA, CDR2 YNFKEQ. This CDR3 is built from 18 residues. J was trimmed by 0 bases and V by 1 base; bases with no gene match: 1.